This T cell receptor beta chain comes out of a study of blood T cell repertoires in COVID-19. On the study more broadly: Researchers got acute and convalescent COVID-19 samples from the United States, Italy and Spain. Sample material is recorded as cDNA or gDNA derived from T cells, B-cell-depleted T cells, or PBMCs.

This CDR3 is built from 14 residues. V was clipped by 7 bases and J by 2 bases, with 11 bases between them. Germline V gene data show CDR1 as MNHEY and CDR2 as SMNVEV (reference sequence). How the authors handled the data: Scientists estimated how many nucleated cells there were by amplifying reference gene primers. Assay used: immunoSEQ multiplex PCR; TCRdb lists only in-frame clones, some missing. The V and J calls and clone size were taken over from that table, and D and trimming were inferred from the DNA. The data show approximately 220,000 clones, about four fifths seen once. The genes are TRBV27 and TRBJ2-2, with a tentative D call TRBD1 (6 bases). The source is a woman aged 80 or older with acute or convalescent COVID-19. What was sequenced was peripheral blood. The chain's CDR3 is CASKQGPNTGELFF. CDR3 nucleotide sequence: TGTGCCAGCAAACAGGGACCCAACACCGGGGAGCTGTTTTTT.